The T cell receptor beta chain described here comes from a study of blood T cell repertoires in COVID-19. Study-level background: T cells, B-cell-depleted T cells, or PBMCs provided the cDNA or gDNA that served as material.

Assay: immunoSEQ multiplex PCR; the TCRdb copy retains only in-frame clones and omits some. The sample lists about 330,000 clones, 85% occurring once. This CDR3 has 13 residues. Germline assignment: CDR1 LGHNT and CDR2 FRNRAP. V dropped 6 bases and J dropped 2 bases, with 9 bases sitting between them. Sequenced material: peripheral blood. The origin of this receptor is a human donor in a cohort sampled during active COVID-19. The chain joins TRBV12-5 to TRBJ2-3; TRBD2 might be the D (5 bases). CDR3 sequence: CASGLGLTDTQYF. The CDR3 bases are TGTGCTAGTGGGCTCGGACTCACAGATACGCAGTATTTT.